This T cell receptor (beta chain) came from a study of cytomegalovirus exposure and HLA in healthy donors listed by TCRdb under 2017. For the study in its entirety: According to an earlier analysis of a few hundred of the donors, about 179 million T cells yielded some 120 million unique TCR beta sequences and more than 250 Gb of sequence data. Besides the first cohort of 550 to 750 subjects, a separate validation cohort made up of over 95 different subjects was used. Every discovery cohort repertoire had been produced on one sequencing platform. An earlier analysis of several hundred of the donors applied high-throughput TCR beta sequencing to assess whether each TCR beta V gene segment acted as functional or pseudogenic. Approximately 300 gigabases of sequencing data and 70 million to 100 million unique TCR sequences were included in an early release covering roughly 600 HLA-typed donors. Of the roughly 390 genotyped donors, 75% to 85% were placed in the genetic ancestry cluster associated with self-reported Caucasian donors. HLA typing covered class I and class II loci at four-digit resolution. High-throughput TCR immunosequencing, statistical association of individual TCRs with disease status, and machine learning were combined to predict cytomegalovirus infection status. In the later analysis, no new phenotypic data were used to find candidate immune exposures; instead, reliance was placed on TCR beta sequences and their occurrence across donors. Typing coverage varied by locus: roughly 620-640 donors for A, B, C, DRB1 and DQB1; roughly 520 for DQA1; some 610 for DPA1; 450 to 480 for DPB1. Because of strong linkage in the cohort, five DR-DQ haplotypes were treated as single units for association and clustering. A later analysis re-examined previously published TCR beta repertoires from several hundred donors and added high-resolution HLA genotyping to investigate patterns of TCR occurrence. On average, roughly 240,000 unique TCR beta nucleotide sequences were sequenced per donor among some 420 genotyped donors of the cohort, with roughly 19% of those sequences being non-productive. Alongside the repertoire data, information on donor age, sex, ethnicity and CMV serostatus was compiled. The study was designed to test whether signatures of past pathogen exposure could be identified by cataloging public T cell receptors. Genome-wide SNP genotypes for about 60% of the roughly 700 donors were used in a later genetic analysis, which treated that subset as a discovery cohort. The T cell repertoires of some 670 subjects were profiled by immunosequencing and related to cytomegalovirus serostatus.

The paper's findings and limits, for the study overall: Roughly uniform sequencing depth across donors was assumed in presence/absence analyses, although this assumption may not hold. Because counts were too low, about 17 rarely observed V segments, including chromosome 9 orphons, were excluded from the earlier analysis of 587 of the donors. Three of the identified cytomegalovirus-associated TCR beta chains were confirmed in vitro to be specific for cytomegalovirus antigens. According to a later analysis, TCR association rates differed among HLA loci, with DRB1 alleles showing the most associated TCRs and HLA-C alleles showing the fewest. A later genetic analysis reported fewer N-insertions in productive TCRs among donors in an Asian-associated ancestry cluster than the 666-donor mean. In a later analysis, most CMV-associated TCR beta chains were found to appear HLA-restricted, with HLA associations seemingly driven largely by CMV exposure. A later analysis associated around 16,000 TCR beta sequences with specific HLA alleles at a false discovery rate of 0.05. While some public TCRs were present in many individuals, most TCR sequences turned up only very rarely across donors. Some IMGT-functional V segments, including TRBV6-2 and TRBV6-3, could not be distinguished by the 87-base-pair reads and were therefore excluded. V-gene and J-gene trimming of TCR beta chains was associated with a missense DCLRE1C variant in a later genetic analysis, and the association was replicated in an independent cohort. The classifier was reported to diagnose cytomegalovirus status with high specificity and sensitivity in both the original cohort and the validation cohort. Linkage disequilibrium might explain the correlated functional status among segregating V segments, but an unknown experimental factor could not be excluded. According to a later analysis, parvovirus B19, influenza, CMV and Epstein-Barr virus appeared linked to several top co-occurrence clusters. A cluster of highly shared sequence variants was judged likely to be a technical artifact of the sequencing pipeline. In a later analysis, HLA-associated TCR beta chains showed more clonal expansion and lower generation probabilities than non-associated chains that were equally common. The only immune exposure information available for the cohort was CMV serostatus. The study listed approximately 160 TCR beta chains as associated with cytomegalovirus. A further reported finding was that TCR beta sequences accurately predicted the HLA-A and HLA-B alleles for most subjects in the first cohort. An earlier analysis of approximately 500 of the donors showed that most TCR beta V segments appeared in productive rearrangements either about 90% or about 30% of the time, which broadly matched IMGT annotations. The authors suggested that the approach could potentially be extended to other disease states and immunological phenotypes. HLA typing was unavailable for some donors at each locus, so association tests used only the typed subset. When HLA alleles, especially DR and DQ, strongly co-occurred, TCR associations were difficult to assign to individual alleles. This cohort had only TCR beta chains sequenced, and the lack of alpha or paired-chain data limited which features could be detected.

V is pruned by 4 bases and J by 2 bases, leaving 3 bases of the junction without a gene match. The CDR3 covers 15 residues, taking in both the cysteine and the phenylalanine. The entry retains the CDR3 DNA only, 45 bases that are in frame from base 1. From the germline V gene, CDR1 is KGHSH and CDR2 is LQKENI. Library creation used the immunoSEQ multiplex PCR assay. The multiplex PCR relied on a mix of 60 forward primers for TCR Vbeta segments and 13 reverse primers for TCR Jbeta segments. A multiplex PCR assay on genomic DNA amplified the CDR3 region of rearranged TCR beta genes. Amplified TCR beta libraries were sequenced as 87-base-pair reads on the Illumina HiSeq System. The authors processed their data as follows. A later analysis tallied roughly 80 million unique TCR beta chains across the roughly 610 repertoires, and approximately 11 million of those chains were shared by two or more donors. A nearest-neighbor algorithm error-corrected the raw reads and collapsed the reads into unique sequences, merging closely related sequences to remove PCR and sequencing errors. V, D and J gene segments were assigned by aligning CDR3 sequences to IMGT reference sequences. For a sequence to be retained, a match of at least six nucleotides to both a V gene segment and a J gene segment was required. A rearrangement was called productive if the CDR3 had no stop codons and remained in frame with V and J, and every other rearrangement was called non-productive. CDR3 was defined by IMGT convention, running from the second conserved V-encoded cysteine to the conserved J-encoded phenylalanine. Sequences without an unambiguous match to a single V gene segment were excluded from the earlier analysis of approximately 560 of the donors. An earlier analysis of about 600 of the donors called V segments functional above 56.7% productive rearrangements and segregating when the between-donor standard deviation exceeded 5%. A statistical classification framework was developed to diagnose cytomegalovirus status using the catalog of TCR beta chain sequences. V and J gene assignment, in a later analysis, came from comparing TCR nucleotide sequences with IMGT/GENE-DB human TR gene sequences. Using the TCRdist pipeline, a later analysis assigned CDR3 sequences along with most-parsimonious VDJ recombination scenarios. In a later analysis, each TCR beta chain was defined by its CDR3 amino acid sequence together with its V-gene family, and reads lacking a unique V-gene family were excluded. To address suspected cross-contamination and a sequencing artifact, a later analysis removed around 600 highly shared, low-generation-probability nucleotide sequences. In a later analysis, a clonal expansion index for each public chain was calculated from normalized within-repertoire ranks of inferred template counts. A later analysis computed generation probabilities with a VDJ recombination model fitted to out-of-frame rearrangements, and checked the results against IGoR. In a later analysis, TCR-TCR, TCR-HLA and TCR-CMV co-occurrence was scored with hypergeometric tests, and a repertoire-size bias correction was applied to TCR pairs. False discovery rates were estimated in a later analysis by permuting HLA or CMV assignments 20 times. In a later analysis, co-occurring TCRs were grouped using DBSCAN, and TCRdist sequence similarity was added for clustering within HLA-allele-positive subsets. Repertoires with fewer than 30,000 or more than 120,000 public chains were left out of co-occurrence clustering, as were several repertoires with anomalous nucleotide sharing. Held by TCRdb, this immuneACCESS table contains in-frame sequences only and omits some clones. Under half of the omission traces to an unresolved V gene where checked; the cause of the rest is unknown. V and J calls and clone size are those listed in that table; D and trimming were worked out from the DNA. The sample table holds 100,000 to 150,000 clones, of which roughly 17% were seen once. 2.9% of the sample belongs to the ten largest clones.

In total, about 650 healthy bone marrow donors made up the cohort. At the time of sampling, all cohort members were nominally healthy, though unrecorded immune exposures were likely present. The donor was CMV seropositive and belonged to the group of 250 to 300 seropositive cohort members. Each donor provided a peripheral blood sample, and peripheral blood mononuclear cells were used for TCR beta sequencing. Genomic DNA extraction from the blood cell samples was performed with the Qiagen DNeasy Blood Extraction Kit. Worth noting for this clone: Its antigen target is currently unknown. No base-level quality is on record; no much larger clone is a single base apart.

Specimen: PBMCs. The chain couples TRBV18 to TRBJ2-1, and 9 bases in between align with TRBD2. This sequence was found in a female donor in good health and CMV-seropositive. The CDR3 has the sequence CASSQAGGAYNEQFF. The DNA is as follows: TGTGCCAGCTCACAAGCGGGAGGAGCCTACAATGAGCAGTTCTTC. This CDR3, with the reference TRBV18 and TRBJ2-1 proteins standing in past its ends, gives the full variable domain NAGVMQNPRHLVRRRGQEARLRCSPMKGHSHVYWYRQLPEEGLKFMVYLQKENIIDESGMPKERFSAEFPKEGPSILRIQQVVRGDSAAYFCASSQAGGAYNEQFFGPGTRLTVL.